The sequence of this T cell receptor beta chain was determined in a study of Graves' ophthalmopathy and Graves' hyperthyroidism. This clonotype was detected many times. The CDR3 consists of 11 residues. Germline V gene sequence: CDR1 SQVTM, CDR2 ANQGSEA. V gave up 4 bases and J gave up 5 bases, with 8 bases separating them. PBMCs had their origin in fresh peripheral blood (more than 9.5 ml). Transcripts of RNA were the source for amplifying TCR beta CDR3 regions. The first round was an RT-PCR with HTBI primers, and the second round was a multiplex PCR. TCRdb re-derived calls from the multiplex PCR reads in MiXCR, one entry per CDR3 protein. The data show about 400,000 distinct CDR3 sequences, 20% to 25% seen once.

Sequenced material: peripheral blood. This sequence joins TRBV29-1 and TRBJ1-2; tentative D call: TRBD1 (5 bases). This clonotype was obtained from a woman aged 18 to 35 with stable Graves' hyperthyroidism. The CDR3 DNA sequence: TGCAGCGTTGCGGGACTTTATGGCTACACCTTC. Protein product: CSVAGLYGYTF.